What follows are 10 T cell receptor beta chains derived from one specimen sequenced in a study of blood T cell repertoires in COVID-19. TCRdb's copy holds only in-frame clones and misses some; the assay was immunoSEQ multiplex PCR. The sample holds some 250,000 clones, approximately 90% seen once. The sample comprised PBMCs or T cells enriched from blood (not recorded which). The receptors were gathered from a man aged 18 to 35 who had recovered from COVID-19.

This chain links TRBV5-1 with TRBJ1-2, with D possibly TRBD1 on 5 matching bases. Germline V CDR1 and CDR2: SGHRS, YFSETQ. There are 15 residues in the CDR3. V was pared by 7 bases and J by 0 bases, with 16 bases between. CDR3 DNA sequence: TGCGCCAGCGGAGACGCAGGGAGGGCTAACTATGGCTACACCTTC. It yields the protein CASGDAGRANYGYTF.

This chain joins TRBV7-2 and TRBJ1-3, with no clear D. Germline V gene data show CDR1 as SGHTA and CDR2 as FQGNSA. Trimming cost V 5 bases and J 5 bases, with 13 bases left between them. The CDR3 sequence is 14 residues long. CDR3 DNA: TGTGCCAGCAGCCTGAGGGCAGACAGAAACACCATATATTTT. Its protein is CASSLRADRNTIYF.

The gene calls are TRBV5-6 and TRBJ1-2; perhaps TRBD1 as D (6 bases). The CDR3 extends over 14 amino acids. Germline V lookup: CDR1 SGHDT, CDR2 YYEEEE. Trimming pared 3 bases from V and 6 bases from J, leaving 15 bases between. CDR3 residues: CASSYPGTPNGYTF. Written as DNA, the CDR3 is TGTGCCAGCAGCTACCCCGGGACACCAAATGGCTACACCTTC.

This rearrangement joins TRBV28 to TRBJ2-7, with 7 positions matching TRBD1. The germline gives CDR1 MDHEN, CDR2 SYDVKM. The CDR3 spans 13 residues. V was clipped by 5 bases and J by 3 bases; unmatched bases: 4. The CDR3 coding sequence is TGTGCCAGCAGTAAGAACAGGGGCTACGAGCAGTACTTC. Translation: CASSKNRGYEQYF.

CDR3 protein: CASSLGGIYNSPLHF. The CDR3 DNA follows: TGTGCCAGCAGCTTAGGGGGCATCTATAATTCACCCCTCCACTTT. This chain joins TRBV7-2 and TRBJ1-6, with TRBD1 as a possible D gene (5 bases). Trimming pared 1 base from V and 3 bases from J, leaving 7 bases between. The CDR3 is made up of 15 amino acids. Germline values: CDR1 SGHTA, CDR2 FQGNSA.

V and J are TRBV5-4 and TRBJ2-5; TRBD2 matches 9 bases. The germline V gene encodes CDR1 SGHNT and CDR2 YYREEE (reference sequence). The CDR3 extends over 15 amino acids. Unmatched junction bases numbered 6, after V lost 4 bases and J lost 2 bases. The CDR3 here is CASSDWRGGQETQYF. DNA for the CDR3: TGTGCCAGCAGCGATTGGCGGGGGGGTCAAGAGACCCAGTACTTC.

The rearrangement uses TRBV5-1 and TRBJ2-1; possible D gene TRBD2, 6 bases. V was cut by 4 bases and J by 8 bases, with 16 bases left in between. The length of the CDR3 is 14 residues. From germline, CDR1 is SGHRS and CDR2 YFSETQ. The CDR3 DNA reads TGCGCCAGCAGCGTATCCGGGGACTTCCATGAGCAGTTCTTC. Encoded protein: CASSVSGDFHEQFF.

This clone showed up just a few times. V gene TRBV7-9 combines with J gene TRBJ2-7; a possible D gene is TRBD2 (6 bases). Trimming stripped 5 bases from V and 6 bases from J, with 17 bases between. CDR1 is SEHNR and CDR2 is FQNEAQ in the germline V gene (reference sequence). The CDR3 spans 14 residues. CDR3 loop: CASSIIGGEVEQYF. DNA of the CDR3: TGTGCCAGCAGCATAATAGGAGGGGAGGTCGAGCAGTACTTC.

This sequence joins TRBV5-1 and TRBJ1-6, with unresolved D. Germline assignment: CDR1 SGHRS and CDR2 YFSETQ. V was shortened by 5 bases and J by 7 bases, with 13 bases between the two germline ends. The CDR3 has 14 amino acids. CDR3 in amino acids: CASRGPDENSPLHF. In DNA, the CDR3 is TGCGCCAGCAGGGGCCCGGATGAGAATTCACCCCTCCACTTT.

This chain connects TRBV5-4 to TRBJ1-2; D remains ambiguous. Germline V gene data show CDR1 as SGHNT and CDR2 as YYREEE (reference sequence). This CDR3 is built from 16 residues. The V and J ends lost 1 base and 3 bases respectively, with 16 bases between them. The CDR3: CASSLNTAHGDYGYTF. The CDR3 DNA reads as TGTGCCAGCAGCTTGAATACAGCCCATGGCGACTATGGCTACACCTTC.